Listed here is a single T cell receptor beta chain. No antigen is known for it. No clone much larger than this one lies a single base away; base qualities are absent. TCR alpha and beta CDR3 regions were amplified with the iRepertoire nested amplicon-rescue multiplex PCR (arm-PCR) platform from RNA. The input for one-step reverse transcription and amplification was roughly 100-450 ng of either tissue mRNA or PBMC total RNA. Following bead purification, Illumina adapters were added by a secondary multiplex PCR, and the libraries were gel-purified between 200 and 400 bp. Demultiplexing relied on internal 6-nucleotide barcodes carried by the libraries. Sequencing of the libraries was done on an Illumina MiSeq using 2x220 or 2x250 nucleotide paired-end reads. Per the source publication's procedure: FLASH 1.2.11 was used to merge paired reads, and BWA-MEM then aligned the reads to the GRCh37 human genome before TRA and TRB reads were extracted. An IMGT-derived reference of cassette sequences and CDR3 motifs, with pseudogenes included, was used for V and J assignment. Reads were translated in three frames, and productive CDR3s were defined as those with a C...FGXG motif and no stop codons. A clonotype was defined as a unique combination of a V-J cassette pair and a CDR3 amino acid sequence. Filtering of reads was based on Hamming distance, with the threshold set by the sequence error rate of each sample in mapped regions. TCRdb itself trimmed the public reads at Q25 with fastp, ran MiXCR and retained productive beta chains. When rows share a CDR3 protein, they turn into one entry using the most common DNA and genes. The V and J calls and clone size come from TCRdb's table, not from the authors' own analysis. The sample contains more than 110,000 distinct CDR3 sequences, around 42% of them found a single time. The top ten hold roughly a fifth of the sample.

This sample is drawn from a study of glioma-infiltrating T cells (dated by TCRdb to 2015 to 2016). Regarding the research as a whole: The study sequenced TCR alpha- and beta-chain repertoires from glioma tissue, from non-neoplastic brain tissue and from matched peripheral blood mononuclear cells. To gauge divergence between tissue and blood T-cell populations, every tissue-infiltrating repertoire was compared against the peripheral blood repertoire from the same patient. The paired cohort was made up of three low-grade glioma patients, about 8 primary glioblastoma patients and three non-glioma patients who contributed non-neoplastic brain tissue.

The germline V gene (reference sequence) gives CDR1 as DFQATT and CDR2 as SNEGSKA. The CDR3 runs 15 amino acids, cysteine and phenylalanine included. CDR3 DNA is the only sequence kept; it has 45 bases, read in frame from the first base. V trim: 3 bases; J trim: 4 bases; unmatched bases: 11. Study-wide findings and limitations: Very few CDR3 sequences were found to be shared between tissue and blood, and this scarcity was attributed to high CDR3 diversity and limited sampling. The group comparisons were based on small numbers of patients: three non-neoplastic, three low-grade glioma and seven or eight glioblastoma patients. VJ-independent divergence between tissue and blood was below expectation in non-neoplastic patients but above expectation in all gliomas, especially low-grade gliomas.

The source of this sequence is a human donor with low-grade glioma or glioblastoma, undergoing nonglioma brain surgery, or in good health (not recorded which). The sequencing input was glioma tissue, nonneoplastic brain tissue, or PBMCs (not recorded which). The V and J segments used are TRBV20-1 and TRBJ1-2; 7 bases in between match TRBD1. This receptor carries the CDR3 CSASRPRTGGYGYTF. The sequence in DNA is TGCAGTGCTAGCCGCCCCAGGACAGGAGGCTATGGCTACACCTTC.